This T cell receptor (beta chain) was sequenced during a study of T cell responses to AZD1222 COVID-19 vaccine. Profiled with immunoSEQ multiplex PCR; TCRdb holds only in-frame clones, not every one. The table records approximately 120,000 clones, roughly nine tenths of them present only once. Points from the study as a whole: Just a handful of AZD1222 recipients were seropositive at baseline. Among spike-specific TCRs, nearly half reportedly target unmutated variant regions. Clonal diversity may have been underestimated, and the donors were mostly white British, with more females than males.

V lost 6 bases, J lost 9 bases, and 18 bases lay in between. In germline, CDR1 is LGHNA, CDR2 YNFKEQ. This CDR3 has 15 amino acids. In regard to this clone: What it binds is unknown.

The rearrangement joins TRBV4-2 to TRBJ1-6, with TRBD1 as a possible D gene (6 bases). The origin of this receptor is an adult who received the AZD1222 COVID-19 vaccine. This specimen was peripheral blood, taken 28 days after the second AZD1222 dose. Written as DNA, the CDR3 is TGTGCCAGCAGTCAGGAACAGGGCACACGTTCACCCCTCCACTTT. Translation gives CASSQEQGTRSPLHF.